This record covers a single T cell receptor beta chain. Its antigen is undetermined. The data belong to a study of OX40 agonist ivuxolimab in advanced cancers. Study background: At doses from 0.01 to 10 mg/kg, patients were given intravenous ivuxolimab every 2 weeks. Participants, approximately 81% male, averaged roughly 60 years of age, ranging from about 23 to 90. The study, taken as a whole, reports: Among T cells, CD8+ cells averaged more expanded clones than CD4+ cells.

Patients were excluded for autoimmune disease history or systemic immunosuppression. CDR1 and CDR2 (germline): MDHEN, SYDVKM. Trimming removed 6 bases at V and 5 bases at J, with 16 bases between. The CDR3 is 14 amino acids. Libraries were prepared by immunoSEQ multiplex PCR; TCRdb keeps only in-frame clonotypes and omits some of them. The table has 65,000 to 85,000 clones, about nine tenths seen once. This sequence was found in an adult with an advanced solid tumor such as melanoma, head and neck, liver or kidney cancer. The rearrangement uses TRBV28 and TRBJ2-5, with D perhaps matching TRBD1 or TRBD2 (6 bases each). The sequences come from CD4+ or CD8+ T cells sorted from blood, collected in a trial of the OX40 agonist ivuxolimab. CDR3 in DNA: TGTGCCAGCAGCCACGGCCAGGGGAGGGAGACCCAGTACTTC. Residues: CASSHGQGRETQYF. Supplemented by reference TRBV28 and TRBJ2-5, the full variable domain reads DVKVTQSSRYLVKRTGEKVFLECVQDMDHENMFWYRQDPGLGLRLIYFSYDVKMKEKGDIPEGYSVSREKKERFSLILESASTNQTSMYLCASSHGQGRETQYFGPGTRLLVL.